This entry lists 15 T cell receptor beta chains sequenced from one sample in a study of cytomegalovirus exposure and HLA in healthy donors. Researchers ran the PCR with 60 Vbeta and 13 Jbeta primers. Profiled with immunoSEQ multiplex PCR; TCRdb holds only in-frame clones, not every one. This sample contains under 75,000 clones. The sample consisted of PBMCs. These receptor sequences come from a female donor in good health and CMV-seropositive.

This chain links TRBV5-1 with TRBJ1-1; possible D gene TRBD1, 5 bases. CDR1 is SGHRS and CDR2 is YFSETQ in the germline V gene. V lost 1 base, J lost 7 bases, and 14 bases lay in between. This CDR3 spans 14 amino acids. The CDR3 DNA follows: TGCGCCAGCAGCTTGCGGGGGTCGGAAGGTGAAGCTTTCTTT. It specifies CASSLRGSEGEAFF.

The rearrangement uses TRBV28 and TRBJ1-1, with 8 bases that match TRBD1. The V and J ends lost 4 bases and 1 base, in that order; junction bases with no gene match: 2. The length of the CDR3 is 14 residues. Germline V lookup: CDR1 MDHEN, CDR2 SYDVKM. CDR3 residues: CASSSGQGNTEAFF. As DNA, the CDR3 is TGTGCCAGCAGTTCAGGACAGGGGAACACTGAAGCTTTCTTT.

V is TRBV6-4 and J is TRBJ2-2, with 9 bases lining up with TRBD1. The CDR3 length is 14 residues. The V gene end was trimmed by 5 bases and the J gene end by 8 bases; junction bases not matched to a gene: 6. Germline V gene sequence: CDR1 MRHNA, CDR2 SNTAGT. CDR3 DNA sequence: TGTGCCAGCAGTAAAACAGGGGGCTCGGGGGAGCTGTTTTTT. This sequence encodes CASSKTGGSGELFF.

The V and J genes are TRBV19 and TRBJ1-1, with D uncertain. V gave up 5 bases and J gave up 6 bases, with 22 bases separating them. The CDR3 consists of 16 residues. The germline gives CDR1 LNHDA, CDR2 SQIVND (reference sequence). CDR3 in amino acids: CASSLSGYRSQSEAFF. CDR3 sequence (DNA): TGTGCCAGTAGTCTCTCTGGCTACCGGAGTCAGTCTGAAGCTTTCTTT.

CDR3 in amino acids: CASSQVATGEYGYTF. The DNA for the CDR3 is TGCGCCAGCAGCCAAGTCGCGACAGGAGAATATGGCTACACCTTC. V gene TRBV4-1 combines with J gene TRBJ1-2, with D perhaps matching TRBD1 (6 bases). The germline V and J ends were trimmed by 1 base and 5 bases, with 14 bases remaining between them. The length of the CDR3 is 15 residues. The germline V gene has CDR1 MGHRA and CDR2 YSYEKL.

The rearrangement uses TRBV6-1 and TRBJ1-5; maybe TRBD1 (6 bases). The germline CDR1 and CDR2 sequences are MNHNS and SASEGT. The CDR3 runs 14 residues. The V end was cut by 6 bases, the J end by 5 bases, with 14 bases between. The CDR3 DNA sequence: TGTGCCAGCAGCTTACAGGGTGGGGATCAGCCCCAGCATTTT. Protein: CASSLQGGDQPQHF.

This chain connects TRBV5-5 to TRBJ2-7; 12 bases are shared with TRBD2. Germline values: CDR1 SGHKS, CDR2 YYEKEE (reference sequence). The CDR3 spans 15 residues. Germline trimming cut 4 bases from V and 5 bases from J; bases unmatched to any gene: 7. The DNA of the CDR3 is TGTGCCAGCAGCCGACTAGCGGGAGAGACCCACGAGCAGTACTTC. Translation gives CASSRLAGETHEQYF.

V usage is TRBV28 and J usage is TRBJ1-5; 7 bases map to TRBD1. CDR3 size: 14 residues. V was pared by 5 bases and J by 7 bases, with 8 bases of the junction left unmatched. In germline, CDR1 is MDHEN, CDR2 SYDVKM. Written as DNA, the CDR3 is TGTGCCAGCAGTCCACCGCAGGGGGACCAGCCCCAGCATTTT. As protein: CASSPPQGDQPQHF. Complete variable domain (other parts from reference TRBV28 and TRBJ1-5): DVKVTQSSRYLVKRTGEKVFLECVQDMDHENMFWYRQDPGLGLRLIYFSYDVKMKEKGDIPEGYSVSREKKERFSLILESASTNQTSMYLCASSPPQGDQPQHFGDGTRLSIL.

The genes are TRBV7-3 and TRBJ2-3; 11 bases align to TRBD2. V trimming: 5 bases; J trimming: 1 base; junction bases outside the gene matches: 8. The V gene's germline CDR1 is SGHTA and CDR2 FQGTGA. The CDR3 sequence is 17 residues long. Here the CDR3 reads CASSVQGGLAGTDTQYF. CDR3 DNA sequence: TGTGCCAGCAGCGTACAAGGGGGACTAGCGGGCACAGATACGCAGTATTTT. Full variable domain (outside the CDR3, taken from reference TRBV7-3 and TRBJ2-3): GAGVSQTPSNKVTEKGKYVELRCDPISGHTALYWYRQSLGQGPEFLIYFQGTGAADDSGLPNDRFFAVRPEGSVSTLKIQRTERGDSAVYLCASSVQGGLAGTDTQYFGPGTRLTVL.

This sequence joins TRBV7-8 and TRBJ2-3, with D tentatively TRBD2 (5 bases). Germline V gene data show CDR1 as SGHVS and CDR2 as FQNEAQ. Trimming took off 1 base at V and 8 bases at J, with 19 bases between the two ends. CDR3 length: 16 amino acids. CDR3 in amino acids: CASSLEYGVLAVTQYF. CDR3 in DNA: TGTGCCAGCAGCTTAGAATACGGGGTCCTCGCCGTTACGCAGTATTTT.

The CDR3 DNA reads TGCGCCAGCAGCCAAGGAGGACTAGGGGTCTACGAGCAGTACTTC. Its protein is CASSQGGLGVYEQYF. The chain joins TRBV4-3 to TRBJ2-7; TRBD2 matches at 7 bases. Looked up from germline, CDR1 is LGHNA and CDR2 is YSLEER. The trim removed 1 base at V and 3 bases at J, leaving 6 bases unmatched. CDR3 length equals 15 residues.

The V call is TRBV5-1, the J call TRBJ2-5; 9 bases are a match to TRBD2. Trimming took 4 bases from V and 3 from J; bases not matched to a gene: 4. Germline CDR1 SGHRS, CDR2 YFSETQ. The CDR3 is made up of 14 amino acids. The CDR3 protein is CASSTGTSKETQYF. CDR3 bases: TGCGCCAGCAGCACCGGGACTAGCAAAGAGACCCAGTACTTC.

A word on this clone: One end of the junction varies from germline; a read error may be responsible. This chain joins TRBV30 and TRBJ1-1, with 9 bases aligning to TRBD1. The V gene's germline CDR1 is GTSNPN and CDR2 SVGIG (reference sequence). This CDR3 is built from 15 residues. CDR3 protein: CAGSDPTGGEREAFF. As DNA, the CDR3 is TGTGCCGGGAGTGACCCGACAGGGGGTGAGCGCGAAGCTTTCTTT.

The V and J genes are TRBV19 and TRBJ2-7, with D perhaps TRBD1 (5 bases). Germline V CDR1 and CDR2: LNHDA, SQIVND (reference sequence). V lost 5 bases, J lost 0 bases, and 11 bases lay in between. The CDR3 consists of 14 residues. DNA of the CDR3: TGTGCCAGTAGTCAGACAGCCTACTCCTACGAGCAGTACTTC. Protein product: CASSQTAYSYEQYF.

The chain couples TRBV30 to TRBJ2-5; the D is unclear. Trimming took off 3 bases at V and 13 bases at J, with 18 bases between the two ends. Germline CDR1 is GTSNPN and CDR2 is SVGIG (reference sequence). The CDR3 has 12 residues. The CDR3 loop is CAWSGSVGLRYF. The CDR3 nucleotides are TGTGCCTGGAGCGGTAGTGTGGGCCTAAGGTACTTC.